Listed below are T cell receptor beta chains from one sample, sequenced in a study of OX40 agonist ivuxolimab in advanced cancers. Sequencing was performed with immunoSEQ multiplex PCR; in TCRdb, only in-frame clones are kept and a portion is missing. The sample includes more than 50,000 clones, roughly 80% of them seen just once. Sequenced material: CD4+ or CD8+ T cells sorted from blood, taken in a trial of the OX40 agonist ivuxolimab. Receptors originate from an adult with an advanced solid tumor such as melanoma, head and neck, liver or kidney cancer. Both conserved end residues are part of each CDR3. D genes are given only for firm matches. Size is omitted from some rows. Given values are once, few, many or a class for expanded clones.

j_call clone_size v_call d_call cdr3_nt cdr3_aa
TRBJ2-7 few TRBV7-9 . TGTGCCAGCAGCCCGGGACCCACGGACGAGCAGTACTTC CASSPGPTDEQYF
TRBJ1-1 . TRBV14 . TGTGCCAGCAGCCTTATCGCGGGCACTGAAGCTTTCTTT CASSLIAGTEAFF
TRBJ2-5 . TRBV5-5 TRBD1 TGTGCCAGCAGGTTCGGGACAGTGAAAGAGACCCAGTACTTC CASRFGTVKETQYF
TRBJ2-7 . TRBV5-1 . TGCGCCAGCAGCTTGGCCGGGACTTCTACCGAGCAGTACTTC CASSLAGTSTEQYF
TRBJ1-4 . TRBV27 TRBD1 TGTGCCAGCACAGGGGGCCTGGGTGAAAAACTGTTTTTT CASTGGLGEKLFF
TRBJ2-3 . TRBV6-4 TRBD2 TGTGCCAGTTCAGCGGGAGGAACAGATACGCAGTATTTT CASSAGGTDTQYF
TRBJ2-5 once TRBV18 . TGTGCCAGCTCACCACGGGTGGGGGTCGAAGAGACCCAGTACTTC CASSPRVGVEETQYF
TRBJ1-4 . TRBV18 . TGTGCCAGCTCACCACTTGAGGGAAATGAAAAACTGTTTTTT CASSPLEGNEKLFF
TRBJ1-1 . TRBV11-2 . TGTGCCAGCAGCGTTACAGGGTCGAACACTGAAGCTTTCTTT CASSVTGSNTEAFF
TRBJ2-7 few TRBV5-8 . TGTGCCAGCAGCCGACTTGGGGGGCAGTACTTC CASSRLGGQYF
TRBJ1-1 . TRBV13 . TGTGCCAGCAGCTTACGGGGCGCGAACACTGAAGCTTTCTTT CASSLRGANTEAFF
TRBJ2-7 . TRBV15 . TGTGCCACCAGCAGAGATCCTTTTTCCGAGCAGTACTTC CATSRDPFSEQYF
TRBJ2-5 few TRBV5-1 TRBD1 TGCGCCAGCCGCCGACAGGGGCAAGAGACCCAGTACTTC CASRRQGQETQYF
TRBJ2-7 . TRBV7-8 . TGTGCCAGCAGCTTAGCCCGGGCTGGGGTCTACGAGCAGTACTTC CASSLARAGVYEQYF
TRBJ2-3 . TRBV4-1 TRBD1 TGCGCCAGCAGCCCCGGACAGGGGAAGTCACTAGATACGCAGTATTTT CASSPGQGKSLDTQYF
TRBJ2-3 . TRBV6-1 TRBD2 TGTGCCAGCAGTGAAACTAGCGGGGGTTGGGATACGCAGTATTTT CASSETSGGWDTQYF
TRBJ1-4 few TRBV30 . TGTGCCTGGAGGGGGACGGCTAATGAAAAACTGTTTTTT CAWRGTANEKLFF
TRBJ2-2 . TRBV10-3 TRBD2 TGTGCCATCAGTGTGACGGGGCCGCAGACTAGCGGGAGATCCGGGGAGCTGTTTTTT CAISVTGPQTSGRSGELFF